This TCR beta chain is from a study of blood T cell repertoires in COVID-19 (TCRdb year 2020). For context, the study as a whole: Collaborator samples came from the United States, Italy and Spain and covered acute and convalescent phases of COVID-19. Deeply sampled blood TCRbeta repertoires from subjects exposed to, actively infected with, or recovered from COVID-19 were included in the dataset. Nearly every sample came with metadata listing a de-identified subject ID, COVID-19 status, age in years and sex. Samples were obtained from the ongoing ImmuneRACE study (first 160 participants) and from approximately 1,200 subjects provided by 6 global collaborators. The repertoires were made available in a free public database intended to serve as a resource for research on the immune response to SARS-CoV-2. Where available, HLA class I and class II types were obtained from metadata supplied by the sample provider rather than from assay-based typing. The material from the prospective study consisted of cDNA or gDNA derived from T cells, B-cell-depleted T cells, or PBMCs. General study outcomes and caveats: Clinical and demographic metadata were provided uncurated, with the amount varying by source and participant.

Whole blood was collected in K2EDTA tubes by collaborating institutions according to the institutions' own protocols. For TCRbeta analysis, collaborators shipped samples in one of three forms: frozen whole blood, isolated PBMCs, or DNA extracted from either of those sample types. In regard to this clone: The antigen it binds to is not known. No clone much larger than this one lies a single base away; base qualities are absent. The sample holds other DNA sequences that translate to the same CDR3.

CDR1 SQVTM and CDR2 ANQGSEA are derived from the germline V gene. The CDR3 runs 14 residues from the cysteine to the phenylalanine. This entry keeps only the CDR3 DNA: 42 bases, framed from base 1. V and J lose 4 bases and 0 bases, and a span of 10 bases separates them. The immunoSEQ Assay, a bias-controlled multiplex PCR, was used to amplify TCRbeta CDR3 regions from genomic DNA. The study's processing was this. The number of nucleated cells in each sample was estimated from the amplification of reference gene primers within the assay. To quantify the absolute abundance of each unique TCRbeta CDR3 rearrangement, sequence reads were collapsed and filtered. For each sample, productive Simpson clonality was calculated by taking the square root of Simpson's diversity index across productive rearrangements. Here the immuneACCESS table is served through TCRdb, limited to in-frame sequences with V and J called. Missing clones are a known gap in these copies; in checked studies unresolved V genes cover under half, and the rest lacks a known reason. That table is the source of V, J and clone size, and D and trimming were worked out from the DNA. The sample profile shows around 140,000 clones; about nine tenths of them were found once. The top ten hold about 2.5% of the sample.

In this chain, TRBV29-1 is recombined with TRBJ2-1; a tentative D match to TRBD1 spans 6 bases. The material sequenced was peripheral blood. This receptor was taken from a man aged 50-60 years with active COVID-19. The base sequence is TGCAGCGTTGTAGTCAGGGGCTCCTACAATGAGCAGTTCTTC. This gives the protein CSVVVRGSYNEQFF.